Sequencing of this TCR beta chain was carried out in a study of T cell responses to AZD1222 COVID-19 vaccine (dated by TCRdb to the early 2020s). In terms of the full investigation: Because spike-specific TCR depth and breadth did not differ between the two schedules, AZD1222 recipients who got a second dose at roughly 4 weeks were pooled with those who got a second dose at roughly 12 weeks. A total of 233 trial participants underwent TCR sequencing, of whom about 210 had received two doses of AZD1222 and some 25 had received two doses of the MenACWY control vaccine. Trial participants were enrolled by age into subgroups of 18-55, 56-69 and 70-plus years, and 148, 28 and 57 TCR-sequenced participants, respectively, were included in these subgroups.

V and J are trimmed by 6 bases and 5 bases, and the gene matches miss 3 bases of the junction. The CDR3 covers 11 residues, taking in both the cysteine and the phenylalanine. Only the CDR3 portion is preserved as DNA: 33 bases, with reading frame beginning at the first base. From the germline V gene (reference sequence), CDR1 is DFQATT and CDR2 is SNEGSKA. The CDR3 regions of human TCRbeta chains were analyzed by immunosequencing. Turning to the authors' computational methods: TCRs in the repertoires were compared against a reference library of SARS-CoV-2-specific TCRs that had been generated with the MIRA antigen-specificity platform. Breadth meant the fraction of unique TCRs that were SARS-CoV-2-associated, whereas depth meant the fraction of total T cells that were SARS-CoV-2-associated. Each spike-specific TCR was assigned to its reactive spike region and to a CD4 or CD8 class using the MIRA data. Log10-transformed breadth and depth values were compared by one-way ANOVA with Sidak's multiple comparisons tests. Sourced from immuneACCESS, this table was stored by TCRdb with only in-frame sequences that have V and J called. A share of the clones is absent; for the studies checked, an unresolved V gene accounts for under half, and the remainder has no known explanation. For V, J and clone size, that table is used; D and trimming come from the DNA. The sample includes about 92,000 clones, with roughly 90% observed a single time. The ten top clones hold approximately 2.8% of the sample.

The meaning of the sample's time point label: baseline before first vaccination. Vaccinee samples came from UK trials COV001 and COV002, including a single-blind randomized controlled phase 2/3 trial of AZD1222 (ChAdOx1 nCoV-19) in healthy adults. Trial participant PBMC samples were collected at day 0 and day 28 after the second dose for TCRbeta chain sequencing. For this clone: The target of this receptor is not known. Per-base quality was not reported, and no clone a single base away is much larger than it.

On the study overall, not on this receptor specifically: Conclusions about previously exposed vaccinees are limited, since just six AZD1222 recipients were seropositive for SARS-CoV-2 at baseline. Most participants were white British and females outnumbered males, and the authors suggested that clonal diversity may have been underestimated. Because no day 14 peak-response samples were available, the repertoires could be characterized only after the peak T cell response. Reportedly, almost half of the unique spike-specific TCRs recognized epitopes lying outside the regions that are mutated in the B.1.351 and B.1.1.7 variants. The vaccine-associated CD4 TCRs covered the entire spike protein, and the dominant responses fell in regions 160-218 and 743-854. The 56-69-year group was small, and its depth increase did not reach significance, likely because of low power. A significant rise in spike-specific TCR breadth and depth was observed after two AZD1222 doses relative to day 0 and relative to MenACWY recipients.

The receptor was isolated from an adult in good health. The chain is made from TRBV20-1 and TRBJ2-7; TRBD1 aligns with 8 central bases. The material was peripheral blood, obtained on day 0 of AZD1222 vaccination. In nucleotide form, the sequence is TGCAGTGCAGACAGGGGCCACGAGCAGTACTTC. Its protein is CSADRGHEQYF.